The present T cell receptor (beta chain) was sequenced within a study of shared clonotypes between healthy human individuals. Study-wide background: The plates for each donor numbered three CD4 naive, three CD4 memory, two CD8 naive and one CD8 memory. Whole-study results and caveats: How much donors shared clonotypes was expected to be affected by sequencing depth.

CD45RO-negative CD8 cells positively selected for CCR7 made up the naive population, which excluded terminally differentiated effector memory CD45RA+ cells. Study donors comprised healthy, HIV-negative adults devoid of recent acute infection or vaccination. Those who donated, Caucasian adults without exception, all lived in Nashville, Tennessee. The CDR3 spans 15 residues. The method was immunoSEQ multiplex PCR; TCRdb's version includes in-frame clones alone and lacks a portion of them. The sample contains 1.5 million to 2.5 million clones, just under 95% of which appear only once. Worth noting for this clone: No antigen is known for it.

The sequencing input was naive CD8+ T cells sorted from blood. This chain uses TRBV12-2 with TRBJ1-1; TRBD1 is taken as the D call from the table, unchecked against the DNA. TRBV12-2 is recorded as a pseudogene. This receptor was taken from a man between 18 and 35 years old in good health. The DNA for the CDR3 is TGTGCAAGTCGCCCGATCACAGGGCATAACACTGAAGCTTTCTTT. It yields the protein CASRPITGHNTEAFF.